A selection of T cell receptor beta chains follows, all from one sample in a study of T cells after yellow fever vaccination. TCRdb redid the calling of the 5' RACE reads with MiXCR, one entry per CDR3 protein. The repertoire has about 300,000 distinct CDR3 sequences, roughly 9% of them found once; the top ten carry 3% to 3.5%. This material consisted of CD4+ T cells sorted from PBMCs, taken 5 days after the yellow fever booster vaccination. Source of these receptors: a man between 18 and 35 years old who received the YFV17D yellow fever vaccine. CDR3s include the opening cysteine and the closing phenylalanine or tryptophan. The order of the fields is D gene, V gene, clone size, J gene, CDR3 DNA, CDR3 protein. D genes are given only for firm matches. Some rows mark clone size as missing; the rest say once, few, many or name a class of expanded clone.

-	TRBV5-4	few	TRBJ1-6	TGTGCCAGCAGCTCAAGGACAGCTAATTCACCCCTCCACTTT	CASSSRTANSPLHF
TRBD1	TRBV18	few	TRBJ1-4	TGTGCCAGCTCTTGGACAGGAGGAGGCGAAAAACTGTTTTTT	CASSWTGGGEKLFF
-	TRBV7-2	many	TRBJ2-7	TGTGCCAGCAGCCCGCAGACTAGTATACACGAGCAGTACTTC	CASSPQTSIHEQYF
-	TRBV4-2	few	TRBJ2-5	TGTGCCAGCAGCCAAGGAGGGGTGAGGGGAGAGACCCAGTACTTC	CASSQGGVRGETQYF
TRBD1	TRBV5-4	-	TRBJ1-1	TGTGCCAGCAGCAACCGGACAGGGCACACTGAAGCTTTCTTT	CASSNRTGHTEAFF
-	TRBV12-5	-	TRBJ2-7	TGTGCTAGTGGTTTGGTACCTCTAGTGCGCGAGCAGTACTTC	CASGLVPLVREQYF
TRBD1	TRBV3-1	few	TRBJ1-1	TGTGCCAGCAGCCAGACTCACAGGGGATCAGCTTTCTTT	CASSQTHRGSAFF
-	TRBV10-2	many	TRBJ1-5	TGCGCCAGCAGGGCAGCGGGGGCAAATCAGCCCCAGCATTTT	CASRAAGANQPQHF
-	TRBV6-6	-	TRBJ1-1	TGTGCCAGCAGGGGACGTTTGTCATGGACTGAAGCTTTCTTT	CASRGRLSWTEAFF
-	TRBV21-1	-	TRBJ1-5	TGTGCCAGCAGCAAAGCCGGAAAACCAGCGGGCAATCAGCCCCAGCATTTT	CASSKAGKPAGNQPQHF
TRBD2	TRBV7-9	few	TRBJ2-1	TGTGCCAGCAGCTTAGCCAGCGGGGGGAAAAATGAGCAGTTCTTC	CASSLASGGKNEQFF
TRBD2	TRBV6-2/TRBV6-3	few	TRBJ2-1	TGTGCCAGCAGCCGACTAGCGGGGGCCCATGAGCAGTTCTTC	CASSRLAGAHEQFF
TRBD2	TRBV24-1	-	TRBJ2-3	TGTGCCACCAGTGACGGGGGGATCCTTACGCAGTATTTT	CATSDGGILTQYF
TRBD2	TRBV7-2	few	TRBJ2-5	TGTGCCAGCAGTCAGCTAGGACTAGGGGAGACCCAGTACTTC	CASSQLGLGETQYF
TRBD1	TRBV5-4	few	TRBJ2-1	TGTGCCAGCAGCTTAAGAGCGGCGGGGACAGGGATTTATGAGCAGTTCTTC	CASSLRAAGTGIYEQFF
-	TRBV12-3/TRBV12-4	-	TRBJ2-3	TGTGCCAGCAGTTTACGGGCGCCTAGCACAGATACGCAGTATTTT	CASSLRAPSTDTQYF
TRBD1	TRBV12-3/TRBV12-4	many	TRBJ2-5	TGTGCCAGCAGTTGGACAGGGACGTACCAAGAGACCCAGTACTTC	CASSWTGTYQETQYF
TRBD2	TRBV7-9	many	TRBJ2-2	TGTGCCAGCAGGTTTACAGGACTAGCTGCCGGGGAGCTGTTTTTT	CASRFTGLAAGELFF
TRBD2	TRBV5-1	many	TRBJ2-3	TGCGCCAGCAGTTCTGGAAAAGGACTAGCGGTTACAGATACGCAGTATTTT	CASSSGKGLAVTDTQYF
TRBD2	TRBV6-1	-	TRBJ2-3	TGTGCCAGCAGTATACCACCTAGCGGAAACACAGATACGCAGTATTTT	CASSIPPSGNTDTQYF
-	TRBV28	few	TRBJ1-5	TGTGCCAGCAGTTTACGCAGGATCAATCAGCCCCAGCATTTT	CASSLRRINQPQHF
-	TRBV7-8	few	TRBJ2-1	TGTGCCAGCAGCTTTTCGGGAACGTCCTACAATGAGCAGTTCTTC	CASSFSGTSYNEQFF
TRBD2	TRBV27	-	TRBJ2-5	TGTGCCAGCAGTTACAGGGGACTAGCGATAGAGACCCAGTACTTC	CASSYRGLAIETQYF
-	TRBV7-7	few	TRBJ1-6	TGTGCTAGCGGCGGGTGCACCTATAATTCACCCCTCCACTTT	CASGGCTYNSPLHF
-	TRBV7-2	many	TRBJ1-5	TGTGCCAGCAGCTCGGACTACAATCAGCCCCAGCATTTT	CASSSDYNQPQHF
TRBD1	TRBV7-2	-	TRBJ2-5	TGTGCCAGCAGGAAAGGACAGGAAGAGACCCAGTACTTC	CASRKGQEETQYF
-	TRBV4-1	-	TRBJ2-3	TGCGCCAGCAGCCAACCGGGACACTCCACAGATACGCAGTATTTT	CASSQPGHSTDTQYF
TRBD1	TRBV12-3/TRBV12-4	few	TRBJ1-6	TGTGCCAGCACCCGGGACAGGGGTAATTCACCCCTCCACTTT	CASTRDRGNSPLHF
-	TRBV3-1	-	TRBJ1-4	TGTGCCAGCAGCCAGACGACTCTGACTAATGAAAAACTGTTTTTT	CASSQTTLTNEKLFF
-	TRBV12-3/TRBV12-4	few	TRBJ2-7	TGTGCCAGCAGCCGCGAGGCGACCTCTCGCGAGCAGTACTTC	CASSREATSREQYF
-	TRBV2	-	TRBJ2-6	TGTGCCAGCAGTGAAACGGGGCAGGCCTCTGGGGCCAACGTCCTGACTTTC	CASSETGQASGANVLTF
-	TRBV28	-	TRBJ1-1	TGTGCCAGCAGTTTCTTTTGGGCAGGGGAAAAAGGATCTGAAGCTTTCTTT	CASSFFWAGEKGSEAFF
-	TRBV5-1	many	TRBJ2-3	TGCGCCAGCAAAGAAAGTGACCCAGATACGCAGTATTTT	CASKESDPDTQYF
TRBD2	TRBV4-3	few	TRBJ2-1	TGCGCCAGCAGCCAAGGTGGAGCGGGGGCTGTCTACAATGAGCAGTTCTTC	CASSQGGAGAVYNEQFF
-	TRBV7-6	many	TRBJ1-6	TGTGCCAGCACCCCGGGGGTACCCGAAGGGGGTTCACCCCTCCACTTT	CASTPGVPEGGSPLHF
TRBD2	TRBV7-9	many	TRBJ2-1	TGTGCCAGCAGTCGGACTAGCGGAAACAATGAGCAGTTCTTC	CASSRTSGNNEQFF
-	TRBV25-1	-	TRBJ2-2	TGTGCCAGCAGTGAATTGGGCAGGGGAGGCGGGGAGCTGTTTTTT	CASSELGRGGGELFF
-	TRBV24-1	many	TRBJ2-5	TGTGCCACCAGTGTCGGTGGAAATCAAGAGACCCAGTACTTC	CATSVGGNQETQYF
-	TRBV7-2	many	TRBJ2-3	TGTGCCAGCAGCTTAGGACGGGGGGCCAACACAGATACGCAGTATTTT	CASSLGRGANTDTQYF